This T cell receptor (beta chain) was identified during a study of tissue T cells after allogeneic stem cell transplantation (dated 2022 in TCRdb). For the study in its entirety: The study profiled TCR beta repertoires across many tissues from research autopsies of patients with and without GVHD, plus mouse models of GVHD. The human part of the study was a prospective observational study with no blinding and no randomization.

Beyond this particular receptor, the publication reports: Sampling depth was acknowledged as a limitation, and the patient cohort was both small and clinically heterogeneous. In both patients and mice, T cells from blood and spleen covered only a limited part of the TCR repertoire found in tissues. Within patients, how anatomically similar tissues were was a major factor shaping TCR repertoire composition, regardless of disease or transplant status. Few T cell clones were found to be shared across patients, but shared repertoire signatures across patients were revealed in a tissue-specific fashion by motif-based clustering. The study did not determine which tissue TCRs were alloreactive or antigen-specific, and some clones might have been persisting host cells.

From cysteine to phenylalanine, the CDR3 is 14 amino acids long. Sequencing covers 39 bases of the CDR3, shown here with the frame starting at base 1. For CDR1 and CDR2, the germline V gene lists MSHET and SYDVDS. Cut back by 0 bases and 1 base, the V and J ends lie 3 bases apart. The time point label, read with the paper, signifies: mouse harvest day 7 after allogeneic transplant. Each mouse graft consisted of 10^7 T-cell-depleted bone marrow cells plus 10^6 splenic CD5+ T cells and was given by tail vein injection. To model GVHD in mice, a major MHC-mismatch B6 (H2b) into BALB/c (H2d) model was used, and tissues were profiled at day 7 or 14. On day 7 or 14 post-transplant, mouse tissues and retro-orbital blood were harvested with separate sterile tools for each animal, and livers were flushed before harvest. Before genomic DNA isolation with the DNeasy Blood & Tissue Kit, mouse tissues were minced using razor blades in buffered saline.

This clone has only a few counts. Its antigen specificity is not known. As a mouse receptor, it takes its gene names and germline sequences from the mouse. The read halts 1 residue ahead of the CDR3 end, with the missing end drawn from the germline J gene. The library came from the immunoSEQ multiplex PCR assay. TCRbeta CDR3 sequencing was performed at survey depth by Adaptive Biotechnologies, and CDR3 sequences, V/J genes, productive frequency and template counts were reported. Amplification of TCR beta CDR3 regions started from genomic DNA instead of RNA. In the authors' own workflow: Jensen-Shannon divergence was used to quantify pairwise repertoire overlap between tissues, with a value of 1 indicating complete divergence and a value of 0 indicating identical repertoires. Tissues were clustered by single-linkage agglomerative hierarchical clustering of pairwise JSD values, and the clustering results were displayed as dendrograms. GLIPH2 was applied to all patient samples using simulation_depth 1000, kmer_min_depth 3, and cdr3_length_cutoff 8, and only groups with more than two unique CDR3s were retained. In a standardized tissue-overlap score, Jaccard GLIPH-group overlap across patients was extrapolated to a standard repertoire size of 1000 clones. Associations of diversity with clinical or experimental variables used linear mixed-effect models with tissue fixed effects and individual random effects. Drawn from immuneACCESS, this table holds only the in-frame rearrangements with V and J called that TCRdb kept. Clones are partly lost; checked studies trace under half to an unresolved V gene and leave the rest unexplained. Clonal size and the V and J genes are those of that table, whereas D and trimming came from the DNA. Here the sample has 8,000 or so clones; roughly 45% occur a single time. The ten largest clones add up to 2.2% of the sample.

The sample comprised skin. The sequence came from a female BALB/c mouse given C57BL/6 T cells with graft-versus-host disease after an allogeneic hematopoietic cell transplant. The chain is assembled from TRBV29 and TRBJ2-2; the D gene assignment is ambiguous. CDR3 DNA, as far as it was read: TGTGCTAGCAGTTTATCGCAAAACACCGGGCAGCTCTAC. Its protein reads: CASSLSQNTGQLY. The CDR3, in full, reads CASSLSQNTGQLYF.